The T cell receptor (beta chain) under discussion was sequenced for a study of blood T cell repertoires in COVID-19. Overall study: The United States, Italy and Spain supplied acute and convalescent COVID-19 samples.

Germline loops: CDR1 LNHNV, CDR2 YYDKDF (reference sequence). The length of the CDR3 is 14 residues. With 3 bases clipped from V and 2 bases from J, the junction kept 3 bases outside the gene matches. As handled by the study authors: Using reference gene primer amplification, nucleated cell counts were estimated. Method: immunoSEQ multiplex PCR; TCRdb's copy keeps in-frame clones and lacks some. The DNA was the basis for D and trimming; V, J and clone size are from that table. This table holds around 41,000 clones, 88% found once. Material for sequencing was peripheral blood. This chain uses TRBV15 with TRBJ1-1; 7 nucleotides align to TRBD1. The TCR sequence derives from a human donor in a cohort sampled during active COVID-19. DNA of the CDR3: TGTGCCACCAGCAGTCCAGGGGGTAACACTGAAGCTTTCTTT. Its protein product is CATSSPGGNTEAFF.